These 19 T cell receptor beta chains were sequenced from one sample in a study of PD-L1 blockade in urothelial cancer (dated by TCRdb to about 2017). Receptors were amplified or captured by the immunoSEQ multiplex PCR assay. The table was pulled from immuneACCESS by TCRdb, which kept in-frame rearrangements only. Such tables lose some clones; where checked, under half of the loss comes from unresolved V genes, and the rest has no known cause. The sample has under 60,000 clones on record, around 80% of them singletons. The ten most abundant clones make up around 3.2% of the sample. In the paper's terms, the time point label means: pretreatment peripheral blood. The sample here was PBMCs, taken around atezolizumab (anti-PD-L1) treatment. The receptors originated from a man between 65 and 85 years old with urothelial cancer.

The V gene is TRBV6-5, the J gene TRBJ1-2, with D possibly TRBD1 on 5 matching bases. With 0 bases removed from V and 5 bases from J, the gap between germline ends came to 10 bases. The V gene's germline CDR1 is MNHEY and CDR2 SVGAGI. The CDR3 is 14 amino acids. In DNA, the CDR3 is TGTGCCAGCAGTTACTCCGGGGGTCGATATGGCTACACCTTC. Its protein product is CASSYSGGRYGYTF.

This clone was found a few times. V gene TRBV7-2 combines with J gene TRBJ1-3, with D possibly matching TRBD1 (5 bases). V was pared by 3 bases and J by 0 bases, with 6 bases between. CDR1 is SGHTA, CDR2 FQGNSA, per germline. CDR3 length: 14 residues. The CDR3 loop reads CASSLTASGNTIYF. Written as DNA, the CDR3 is TGTGCCAGCAGCTTGACAGCCTCTGGAAACACCATATATTTT.

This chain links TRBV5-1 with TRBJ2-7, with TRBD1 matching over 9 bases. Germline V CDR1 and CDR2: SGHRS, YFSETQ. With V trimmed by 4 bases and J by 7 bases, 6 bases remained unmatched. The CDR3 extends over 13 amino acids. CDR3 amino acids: CASSKQGALEQYF. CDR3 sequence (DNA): TGCGCCAGCAGCAAACAGGGGGCATTGGAGCAGTACTTC.

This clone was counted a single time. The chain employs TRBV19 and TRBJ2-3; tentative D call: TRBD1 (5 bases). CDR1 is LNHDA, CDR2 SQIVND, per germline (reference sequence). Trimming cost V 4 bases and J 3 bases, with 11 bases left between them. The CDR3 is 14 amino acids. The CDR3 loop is CASSSQGGTDTQYF. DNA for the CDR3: TGTGCCAGTAGTAGCCAGGGTGGAACAGATACGCAGTATTTT.

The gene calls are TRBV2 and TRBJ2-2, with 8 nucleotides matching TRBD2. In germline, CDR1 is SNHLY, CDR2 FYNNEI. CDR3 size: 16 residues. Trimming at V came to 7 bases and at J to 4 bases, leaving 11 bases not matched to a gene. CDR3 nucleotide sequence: TGTGCCAGCACCACCTCGGGGGGGGGCTCCACCGGGGAGCTGTTTTTT. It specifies CASTTSGGGSTGELFF.

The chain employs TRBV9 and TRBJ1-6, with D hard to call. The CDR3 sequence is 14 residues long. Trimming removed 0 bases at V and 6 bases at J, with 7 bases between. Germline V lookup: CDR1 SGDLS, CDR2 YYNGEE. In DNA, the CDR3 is TGTGCCAGCAGCGTAGCTTTCAGTAATTCACCCCTCCACTTT. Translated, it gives CASSVAFSNSPLHF.

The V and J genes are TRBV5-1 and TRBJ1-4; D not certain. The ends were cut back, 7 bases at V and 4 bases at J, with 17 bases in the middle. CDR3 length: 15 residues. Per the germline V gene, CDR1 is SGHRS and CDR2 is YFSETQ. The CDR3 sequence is CASARIGADNEKLFF. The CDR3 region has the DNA TGCGCCAGCGCCCGGATTGGAGCTGATAATGAAAAACTGTTTTTT.

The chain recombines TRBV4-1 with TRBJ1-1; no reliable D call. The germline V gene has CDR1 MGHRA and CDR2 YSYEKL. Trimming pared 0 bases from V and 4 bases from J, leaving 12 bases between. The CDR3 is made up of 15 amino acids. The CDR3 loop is CASSQDPGLGTEAFF. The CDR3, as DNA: TGCGCCAGCAGCCAAGATCCAGGATTGGGCACTGAAGCTTTCTTT.

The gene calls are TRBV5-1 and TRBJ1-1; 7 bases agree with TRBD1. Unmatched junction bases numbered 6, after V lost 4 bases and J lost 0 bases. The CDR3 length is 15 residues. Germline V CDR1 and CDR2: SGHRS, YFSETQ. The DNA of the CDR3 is TGCGCCAGCAGCAGAGAAGGGGGCTTGAACACTGAAGCTTTCTTT. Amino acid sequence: CASSREGGLNTEAFF.

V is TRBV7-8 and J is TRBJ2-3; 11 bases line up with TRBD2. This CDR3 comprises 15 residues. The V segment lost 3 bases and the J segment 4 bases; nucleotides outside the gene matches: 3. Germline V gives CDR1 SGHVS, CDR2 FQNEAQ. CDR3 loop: CASSFYSGRADTQYF. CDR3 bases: TGTGCCAGCAGCTTTTATAGCGGGAGGGCAGATACGCAGTATTTT.

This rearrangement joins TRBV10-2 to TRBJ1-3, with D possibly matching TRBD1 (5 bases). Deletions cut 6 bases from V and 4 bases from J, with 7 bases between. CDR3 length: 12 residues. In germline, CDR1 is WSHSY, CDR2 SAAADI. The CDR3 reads CASSPGGNTIYF. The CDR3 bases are TGCGCCAGCAGCCCAGGGGGAAACACCATATATTTT.

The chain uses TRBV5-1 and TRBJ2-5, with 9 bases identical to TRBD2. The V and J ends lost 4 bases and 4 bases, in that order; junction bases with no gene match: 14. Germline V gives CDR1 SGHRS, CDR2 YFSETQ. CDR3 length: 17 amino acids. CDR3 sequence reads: CASSIYGGRAQRETQYF. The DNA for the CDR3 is TGCGCCAGCAGCATATACGGCGGGAGGGCCCAACGAGAGACCCAGTACTTC.

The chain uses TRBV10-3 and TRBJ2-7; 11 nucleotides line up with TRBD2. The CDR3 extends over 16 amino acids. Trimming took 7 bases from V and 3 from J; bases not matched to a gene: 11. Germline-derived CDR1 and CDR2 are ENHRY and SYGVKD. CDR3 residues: CAITDRTSGGYYEQYF. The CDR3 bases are TGTGCCATCACCGATAGAACTAGCGGGGGTTACTACGAGCAGTACTTC.

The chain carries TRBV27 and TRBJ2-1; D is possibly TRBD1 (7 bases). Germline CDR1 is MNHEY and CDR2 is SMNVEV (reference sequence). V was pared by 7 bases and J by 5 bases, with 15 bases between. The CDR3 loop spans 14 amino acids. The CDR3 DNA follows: TGTGCCAGCATGCAGGGGGGCTGGGACAATGAGCAGTTCTTC. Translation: CASMQGGWDNEQFF.

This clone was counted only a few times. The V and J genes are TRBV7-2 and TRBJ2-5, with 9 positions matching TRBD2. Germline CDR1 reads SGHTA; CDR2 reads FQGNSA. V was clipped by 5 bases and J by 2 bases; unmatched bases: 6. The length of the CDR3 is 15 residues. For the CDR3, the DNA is TGTGCCAGCAGCCCGTTAGCGGGGGTTCAAGAGACCCAGTACTTC. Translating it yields CASSPLAGVQETQYF.

CDR3 protein: CASSFGDRNYGYTF. The CDR3 DNA is TGTGCCAGCAGTTTTGGGGACAGGAACTATGGCTACACCTTC. The chain has TRBV28 and TRBJ1-2; TRBD1 matches at 8 bases. Germline CDR1 and CDR2: MDHEN and SYDVKM. V lost 3 bases and J lost 2; bases outside the gene matches: 2. The CDR3 is 14 residues long.

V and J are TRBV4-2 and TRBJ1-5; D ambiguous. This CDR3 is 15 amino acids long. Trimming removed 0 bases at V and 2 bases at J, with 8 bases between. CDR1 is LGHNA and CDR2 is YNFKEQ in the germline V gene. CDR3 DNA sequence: TGTGCCAGCAGCCAAGACTCCCAGGGCAATCAGCCCCAGCATTTT. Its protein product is CASSQDSQGNQPQHF.

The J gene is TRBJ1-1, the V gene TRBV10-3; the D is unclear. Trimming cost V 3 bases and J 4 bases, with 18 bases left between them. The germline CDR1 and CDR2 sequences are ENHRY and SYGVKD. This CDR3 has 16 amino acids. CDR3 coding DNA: TGTGCCATCAGTGAAGAGATCGAGGTCTTAGGCACTGAAGCTTTCTTT. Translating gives CAISEEIEVLGTEAFF.

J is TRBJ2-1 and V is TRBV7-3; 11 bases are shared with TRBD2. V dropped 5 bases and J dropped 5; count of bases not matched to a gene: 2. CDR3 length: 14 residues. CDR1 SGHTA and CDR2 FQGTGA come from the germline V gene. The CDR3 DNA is TGTGCCAGCAGCCCGGGACTAGCGGACAATGAGCAGTTCTTC. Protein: CASSPGLADNEQFF.